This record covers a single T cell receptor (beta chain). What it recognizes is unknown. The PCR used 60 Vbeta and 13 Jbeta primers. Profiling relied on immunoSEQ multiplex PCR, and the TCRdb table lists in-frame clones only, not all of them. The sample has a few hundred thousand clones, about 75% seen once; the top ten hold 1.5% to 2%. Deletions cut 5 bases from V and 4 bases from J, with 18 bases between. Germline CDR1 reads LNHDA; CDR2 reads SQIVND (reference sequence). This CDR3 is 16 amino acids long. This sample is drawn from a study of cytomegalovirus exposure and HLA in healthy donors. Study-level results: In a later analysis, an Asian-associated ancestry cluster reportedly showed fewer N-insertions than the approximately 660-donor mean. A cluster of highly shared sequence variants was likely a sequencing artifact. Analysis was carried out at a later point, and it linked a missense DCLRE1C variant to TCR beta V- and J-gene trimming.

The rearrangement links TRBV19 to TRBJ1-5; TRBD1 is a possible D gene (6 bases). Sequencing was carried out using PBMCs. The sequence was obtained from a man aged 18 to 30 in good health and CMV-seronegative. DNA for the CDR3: TGTGCCAGTAGTCCCCGACAGGATCAGGGAAATCAGCCCCAGCATTTT. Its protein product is CASSPRQDQGNQPQHF.